These 4 T cell receptor beta chains came from one sample sequenced in a study of T cell responses to AZD1222 COVID-19 vaccine (dated by TCRdb to the early 2020s). The time point label on this specimen signifies: baseline before first vaccination. Receptor libraries were prepared by the immunoSEQ multiplex PCR assay. Entries here come from immuneACCESS through TCRdb and include only in-frame sequences with V and J called. Some clones fail to appear in such tables; in the studies checked, an unresolved V gene covers under half of the shortfall, and the cause of the remainder is unknown. This sample lists around 75,000 clones; 85% were detected once. 10% to 15% of the sample is held by the ten biggest clonotypes. Specimen: peripheral blood, collected on day 0 of AZD1222 vaccination. Receptors originate from an adult in good health.

The rearrangement joins TRBV7-2 to TRBJ1-2, with D tentatively TRBD1 (6 bases). The ends were cut back, 3 bases at V and 14 bases at J, with 19 bases in the middle. This CDR3 has 13 residues. Looked up from germline, CDR1 is SGHTA and CDR2 is FQGNSA. CDR3 sequence: CASSFDSGQTSTF. The CDR3 coding sequence is TGTGCCAGCAGCTTCGATTCGGGACAAACGTCGACCTTC.

This clone was counted once. The chain uses TRBV29-1 and TRBJ2-7; a possible D gene is TRBD2 (7 bases). V gave up 6 bases and J gave up 0 bases, with 27 bases separating them. CDR3 size: 18 residues. The germline V gene has CDR1 SQVTM and CDR2 ANQGSEA. The CDR3 region is CSVQRWGGPGSSSYEQYF. CDR3 sequence (DNA): TGCAGCGTCCAACGATGGGGGGGGCCCGGATCAAGCTCCTACGAGCAGTACTTC.

This clone came up once. The chain links TRBV7-9 to TRBJ1-5; D possibly corresponds to TRBD1 (6 bases). Germline V gene data show CDR1 as SEHNR and CDR2 as FQNEAQ (reference sequence). The CDR3 has 18 residues. V was trimmed by 0 bases and J by 1 base, leaving 16 bases between them. Here the CDR3 reads CASSLAGGRGRSNQPQHF. The DNA of the CDR3 is TGTGCCAGCAGCTTAGCGGGAGGCAGGGGCCGAAGCAATCAGCCCCAGCATTTT.

This clone was seen only once. The chain couples TRBV12-3 or TRBV12-4 to TRBJ2-3; D is ambiguous. CDR3 length: 13 residues. The V end was cut by 2 bases, the J end by 3 bases, with 6 bases between. CDR3 protein: CASSLTHTDTQYF. The CDR3, as DNA: TGTGCCAGCAGTTTAACCCATACAGATACGCAGTATTTT.